One sample yielded the 29 T cell receptor beta chains listed below, sequenced in a study of blood T cell repertoires in COVID-19. Sequencing used immunoSEQ multiplex PCR; TCRdb keeps in-frame clones, though not all of them. This repertoire shows over 110,000 clones, 75% to 90% found once; its top ten account for about 11%. The sequencing sample was made of PBMCs or T cells enriched from blood (not recorded which). These receptor sequences come from a man aged 55-75 years who had recovered from COVID-19.

The chain is built from TRBV7-6 and TRBJ2-7; D is unclear. The CDR3 length is 13 residues. V shed 1 base and J shed 2 bases, with 6 bases lying between them. Germline V lookup: CDR1 SGHVS, CDR2 FNYEAQ. CDR3 DNA sequence: TGTGCCAGCAGCTTAGGCCGAGCCTACGAGCAGTACTTC. Amino acids: CASSLGRAYEQYF.

This chain connects TRBV28 to TRBJ1-5; D unclear. Deletions cut 3 bases from V and 6 bases from J, with 6 bases between. Germline V gene lookup returns CDR1 MDHEN and CDR2 SYDVKM. This CDR3 comprises 12 residues. The CDR3 DNA reads TGTGCCAGCAGTTTCTTCGGTCAGCCCCAGCATTTT. Protein product: CASSFFGQPQHF.

This sequence joins TRBV11-2 and TRBJ2-4; 9 positions agree with TRBD1. Germline V gene lookup returns CDR1 SGHAT and CDR2 FQNNGV. The CDR3 is 14 residues long. J was trimmed by 8 bases and V by 5 bases; bases with no gene match: 7. The CDR3 sequence: CASSTGQGWDIQYF. CDR3 DNA: TGTGCCAGCAGCACGGGACAGGGATGGGACATTCAGTACTTC.

The chain joins TRBV27 to TRBJ1-1, with unresolved D. Germline CDR1 reads MNHEY; CDR2 reads SMNVEV (reference sequence). Trimming took off 8 bases at V and 2 bases at J, with 15 bases between the two ends. CDR3 length equals 14 residues. The CDR3 protein is CASRPGDLNTEAFF. CDR3 sequence (DNA): TGTGCCAGCCGGCCCGGGGATCTAAACACTGAAGCTTTCTTT.

V and J are TRBV28 and TRBJ1-5; weak D call: TRBD1 (5 bases). In germline, CDR1 is MDHEN, CDR2 SYDVKM. V was clipped by 5 bases and J by 7 bases, with 12 bases between them. This CDR3 has 13 residues. CDR3 nucleotides: TGTGCCAGCAGTACGGGGGTCAGCCAGCCCCAGCATTTT. Translating it yields CASSTGVSQPQHF.

This clone was found once. This chain links TRBV3-1 (or the pseudogene TRBV3-2) with TRBJ2-3; 8 bases fit TRBD2. J gave up 5 bases and V 0 bases, and 13 bases lay outside the gene matches. This CDR3 spans 18 amino acids. Germline V lookup: CDR1 LGHDT, CDR2 YNNKEL (reference sequence). The CDR3 protein is CASSQDPAGRASIDTQYF. Here the CDR3 DNA reads TGTGCCAGCAGCCAAGATCCGGCCGGGAGGGCCTCCATAGATACGCAGTATTTT.

This sequence joins TRBV5-1 and TRBJ2-7; TRBD2 agrees at 10 bases. V dropped 1 base and J dropped 7; count of bases not matched to a gene: 8. Germline CDR1 SGHRS, CDR2 YFSETQ. This CDR3 is built from 15 residues. CDR3 coding DNA: TGCGCCAGCAGCTTGTGGGCTAGCGGGGGATGGGAGCAGTACTTC. This encodes CASSLWASGGWEQYF.

The chain combines TRBV27 with TRBJ2-2; 10 bases map to TRBD1. V lost 5 bases, J lost 7 bases, and 4 bases stayed unmatched. The CDR3 has 14 residues. Germline V gene sequence: CDR1 MNHEY, CDR2 SMNVEV (reference sequence). The CDR3 is CASSPGTGVGELFF. CDR3 DNA: TGTGCCAGCAGTCCCGGGACAGGGGTCGGGGAGCTGTTTTTT.

The chain combines TRBV19 with TRBJ1-5, with D perhaps matching TRBD1 (5 bases). The germline gives CDR1 LNHDA, CDR2 SQIVND (reference sequence). The CDR3 is made up of 15 amino acids. V was clipped by 5 bases and J by 2 bases, with 13 bases between them. DNA for the CDR3: TGTGCCAGTAGTCTGCAGGGAAAGGGCAATCAGCCCCAGCATTTT. Encoded protein: CASSLQGKGNQPQHF.

The rearrangement links TRBV6-4 to TRBJ1-2; D remains ambiguous. The CDR3 totals 13 residues. Germline V lookup: CDR1 MRHNA, CDR2 SNTAGT. Trimming took 6 bases from V and 7 from J, leaving 15 bases between them. DNA for the CDR3: TGTGCCAGCAGGGATAAGAGCGCGGGTGGCTACACCTTC. Amino acid sequence: CASRDKSAGGYTF.

This clone came up a few times. V and J are TRBV7-9 and TRBJ2-7; tentatively, D is TRBD2 (6 bases). Germline CDR1 is SEHNR and CDR2 is FQNEAQ (reference sequence). The CDR3 loop spans 12 amino acids. Trimming left V 1 base short and J 5 bases short, with 6 bases between. The CDR3 protein is CASSLGTNEQYF. DNA of the CDR3: TGTGCCAGCAGCTTAGGGACTAACGAGCAGTACTTC.

The V gene is TRBV28, the J gene TRBJ2-1; 8 nucleotides align to TRBD2. V was pared by 5 bases and J by 12 bases, with 15 bases of the junction left unmatched. The CDR3 runs 15 residues. Germline CDR1 MDHEN, CDR2 SYDVKM. CDR3 amino acids: CASSALAGIVFGQFF. CDR3 coding DNA: TGTGCCAGCAGTGCGTTAGCGGGAATCGTTTTTGGGCAGTTCTTC.

The V and J genes are TRBV6-5 and TRBJ2-7, with D maybe TRBD1 (5 bases). The CDR3 has 12 amino acids. Trimming left V 6 bases short and J 3 bases short, with 9 bases between. The germline CDR1 and CDR2 sequences are MNHEY and SVGAGI. CDR3 in DNA: TGTGCCAGCAGCGGACAAGTCTACGAGCAGTACTTC. It translates to CASSGQVYEQYF.

This chain joins TRBV7-9 and TRBJ1-4, with D uncertain. The CDR3 is made up of 14 amino acids. Germline V gene data show CDR1 as SEHNR and CDR2 as FQNEAQ (reference sequence). V lost 4 bases and J lost 0, with 6 bases in between. CDR3 DNA: TGTGCCAGCAGCTCCAGGACAACTAATGAAAAACTGTTTTTT. Its protein is CASSSRTTNEKLFF. Full variable domain (remainder filled in from reference TRBV7-9 and TRBJ1-4): DTGVSQNPRHKITKRGQNVTFRCDPISEHNRLYWYRQTLGQGPEFLTYFQNEAQLEKSRLLSDRFSAERPKGSFSTLEIQRTEQGDSAMYLCASSSRTTNEKLFFGSGTQLSVL.

The rearrangement links TRBV5-6 to TRBJ1-6; a possible D gene is TRBD1 (6 bases). The CDR3 covers 15 residues. Deletions cut 4 bases from V and 7 bases from J, with 15 bases between. Germline loops: CDR1 SGHDT, CDR2 YYEEEE. The CDR3 coding sequence is TGTGCCAGCAGCCGTATCGACAGGCAGAATTCACCCCTCCACTTT. Amino acid sequence: CASSRIDRQNSPLHF.

The chain links TRBV5-1 to TRBJ2-7, with D maybe TRBD1 (5 bases). The length of the CDR3 is 14 residues. V lost 0 bases and J 1 base, leaving 8 bases between the germline ends. In germline, CDR1 is SGHRS, CDR2 YFSETQ. The CDR3 loop is CASSLDRKSYEQYF. CDR3 coding DNA: TGCGCCAGCAGCTTGGACAGGAAATCCTACGAGCAGTACTTC.

The chain is built from TRBV27 and TRBJ2-1; 7 bases agree with TRBD2. Germline loops: CDR1 MNHEY, CDR2 SMNVEV (reference sequence). The CDR3 is made up of 16 amino acids. Trimming at V came to 5 bases and at J to 5 bases, leaving 12 bases not matched to a gene. The chain's CDR3 is CASSPLGGRANNEQFF. DNA of the CDR3: TGTGCCAGCAGTCCCCTTGGGGGGAGGGCCAACAATGAGCAGTTCTTC.

A few counts support this clone. The DNA for the CDR3 is TGCGCCAGCAGCTGGGGGCGGACAGTGAGCTCCTACAATGAGCAGTTCTTC. It codes for CASSWGRTVSSYNEQFF. The chain carries TRBV5-1 and TRBJ2-1; D possibly corresponds to TRBD1 (6 bases). Germline CDR1 and CDR2: SGHRS and YFSETQ. The CDR3 has 17 residues. Trimming pared 3 bases from V and 0 bases from J, leaving 16 bases between.

The chain uses TRBV16 and TRBJ1-5; TRBD1 agrees at 10 bases. The CDR3 has 18 amino acids. Germline trimming cut 4 bases from V and 7 bases from J; bases unmatched to any gene: 16. Germline CDR1 reads KGHSY; CDR2 reads FQNENV. The CDR3 loop is CASSPRRLTGGVGQPQHF. The CDR3, as DNA: TGTGCCAGCAGCCCTCGACGATTGACAGGGGGCGTTGGGCAGCCCCAGCATTTT.

The rearrangement links TRBV7-7 to TRBJ2-2; D not certain. The CDR3 has 11 amino acids. With 5 bases removed from V and 5 bases from J, the gap between germline ends came to 3 bases. Per the germline V gene, CDR1 is SSHAT and CDR2 is FNYEAQ (reference sequence). The CDR3 sequence is CASSQTGELFF. CDR3 sequence (DNA): TGTGCCAGCAGCCAGACCGGGGAGCTGTTTTTT. Full variable domain (remainder filled in from reference TRBV7-7 and TRBJ2-2): GAGVSQSPRYKVTKRGQDVTLRCDPISSHATLYWYQQALGQGPEFLTYFNYEAQPDKSGLPSDRFSAERPEGSISTLTIQRTEQRDSAMYRCASSQTGELFFGEGSRLTVL.

This clone was observed a few times. The rearrangement joins TRBV28 to TRBJ1-5; tentatively, D is TRBD1 (5 bases). The germline CDR1 and CDR2 sequences are MDHEN and SYDVKM. The V gene lost 10 bases and the J gene lost 6 bases, with 25 bases spanning the gap. This CDR3 has 16 amino acids. The CDR3 protein is CATSRQGGRPAQPQHF. The CDR3 DNA reads TGTGCCACCTCTCGGCAGGGAGGGAGACCGGCTCAGCCCCAGCATTTT. The variable domain in full, completed from reference TRBV28 and TRBJ1-5, reads DVKVTQSSRYLVKRTGEKVFLECVQDMDHENMFWYRQDPGLGLRLIYFSYDVKMKEKGDIPEGYSVSREKKERFSLILESASTNQTSMYLCATSRQGGRPAQPQHFGDGTRLSIL.

This chain uses TRBV7-9 with TRBJ2-5; D remains ambiguous. V lost 4 bases and J 5 bases, leaving 5 bases between the germline ends. This CDR3 has 11 amino acids. Germline-derived CDR1 and CDR2 are SEHNR and FQNEAQ (reference sequence). The CDR3 region is CASSSMETQYF. The CDR3 DNA sequence: TGTGCCAGCAGCTCAATGGAGACCCAGTACTTC. Full variable domain (missing parts from reference TRBV7-9 and TRBJ2-5): DTGVSQNPRHKITKRGQNVTFRCDPISEHNRLYWYRQTLGQGPEFLTYFQNEAQLEKSRLLSDRFSAERPKGSFSTLEIQRTEQGDSAMYLCASSSMETQYFGPGTRLLVL.

The chain joins TRBV2 to TRBJ2-3; TRBD2 matches at 13 bases. This CDR3 contains 17 residues. Per the germline V gene, CDR1 is SNHLY and CDR2 is FYNNEI. The V and J ends lost 5 bases and 2 bases, in that order; junction bases with no gene match: 7. The CDR3 coding sequence is TGTGCCAGCAGTCGACGACTAGCGGGGGGCCTCACAGATACGCAGTATTTT. This encodes CASSRRLAGGLTDTQYF. Complete variable domain (other parts from reference TRBV2 and TRBJ2-3): EPEVTQTPSHQVTQMGQEVILRCVPISNHLYFYWYRQILGQKVEFLVSFYNNEISEKSEIFDDQFSVERPDGSNFTLKIRSTKLEDSAMYFCASSRRLAGGLTDTQYFGPGTRLTVL.

This clone was seen just once. V usage is TRBV3-1 (or the pseudogene TRBV3-2) and J usage is TRBJ2-1, with D perhaps matching TRBD2 (6 bases). Per germline, CDR1 LGHDT and CDR2 YNNKEL (reference sequence). Trimming removed 2 bases from V and 10 bases from J, with 15 bases in between. The CDR3 sequence is 14 residues long. CDR3 in amino acids: CASSQNVGGGEQFF. The CDR3 DNA sequence: TGTGCCAGCAGCCAAAATGTCGGGGGTGGAGAGCAGTTCTTC.

As for this clone: The same CDR3 arises from other DNA sequences in this sample as well. The CDR3 reads CSVGQGNTEAFF. CDR3 coding DNA: TGCAGCGTAGGACAGGGGAACACTGAAGCTTTCTTT. The J gene is TRBJ1-1, the V gene TRBV29-1, with 8 bases matching TRBD1. Per the germline V gene, CDR1 is SQVTM and CDR2 is ANQGSEA. The CDR3 has 12 residues. Trimming took 6 bases from V and 1 from J; bases not matched to a gene: 1.

V usage is TRBV30 and J usage is TRBJ2-7; possible D gene TRBD2, 5 bases. Germline CDR1 is GTSNPN and CDR2 is SVGIG (reference sequence). V was trimmed by 2 bases and J by 1 base, leaving 9 bases between them. This CDR3 is built from 13 residues. This CDR3 is CAWSPRGSYEQYF. In nucleotides, the CDR3 is TGTGCCTGGAGTCCCCGAGGGTCCTACGAGCAGTACTTC.

The chain employs TRBV28 and TRBJ1-4; 7 bases align to TRBD1. Trimming took 2 bases from V and 4 from J; bases not matched to a gene: 1. The CDR3 has 14 amino acids. Per germline, CDR1 MDHEN and CDR2 SYDVKM. CDR3 sequence reads: CASSLAGGNEKLFF. The CDR3 DNA sequence: TGTGCCAGCAGTTTAGCAGGGGGTAATGAAAAACTGTTTTTT.

The chain recombines TRBV2 with TRBJ1-2; possibly TRBD1 for D (6 bases). Trimming took 6 bases from V and 6 from J, leaving 14 bases between them. This CDR3 is 13 amino acids long. Germline V gene lookup returns CDR1 SNHLY and CDR2 FYNNEI. In DNA form, the CDR3 reads TGTGCCAGCAGGGATACAGGGCGCCATGGCTACACCTTC. It encodes CASRDTGRHGYTF.

This clone has only a few counts. The chain recombines TRBV7-9 with TRBJ2-2; 10 bases are a match to TRBD1. Germline V CDR1 and CDR2: SEHNR, FQNEAQ (reference sequence). V trimming: 11 bases; J trimming: 4 bases; junction bases outside the gene matches: 4. The CDR3 covers 13 residues. The CDR3 region is CAPGQGVTGELFF. The CDR3 DNA reads as TGTGCCCCCGGACAGGGGGTCACCGGGGAGCTGTTTTTT. Supplemented by reference TRBV7-9 and TRBJ2-2, the full variable domain reads DTGVSQNPRHKITKRGQNVTFRCDPISEHNRLYWYRQTLGQGPEFLTYFQNEAQLEKSRLLSDRFSAERPKGSFSTLEIQRTEQGDSAMYLCAPGQGVTGELFFGEGSRLTVL.